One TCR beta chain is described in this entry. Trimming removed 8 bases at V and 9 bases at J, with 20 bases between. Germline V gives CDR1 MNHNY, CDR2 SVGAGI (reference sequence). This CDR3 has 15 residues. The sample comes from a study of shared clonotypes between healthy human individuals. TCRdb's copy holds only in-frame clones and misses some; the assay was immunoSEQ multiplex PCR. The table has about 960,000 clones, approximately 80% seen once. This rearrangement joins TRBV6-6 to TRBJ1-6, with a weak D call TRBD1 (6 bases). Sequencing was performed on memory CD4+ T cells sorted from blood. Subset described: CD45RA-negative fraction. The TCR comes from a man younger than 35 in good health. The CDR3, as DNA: TGTGCCAGCTCCCAACTTGTGGGGGCGGGTTCACCCCTCCACTTT. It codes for CASSQLVGAGSPLHF.